This T cell receptor beta chain comes out of a study of cytomegalovirus exposure and HLA in healthy donors. This CDR3 has 15 residues. V gave up 1 base and J gave up 1 base, with 10 bases separating them. Germline values: CDR1 LNHNV, CDR2 YYDKDF (reference sequence). In its sample, this clone was seen once. The antigen is unknown. The PCR made use of 60 Vbeta and 13 Jbeta primers. Assay used: immunoSEQ multiplex PCR; TCRdb lists only in-frame clones, some missing. The data show 95,000 to 110,000 clones, with more than 65% seen just once and about 2.2% held by the top ten. Study-wide results and caveats: In a later analysis, HLA-C alleles had the fewest associated TCRs, DRB1 alleles the most. In a later analysis, TCR beta V- and J-gene trimming showed a link to a missense DCLRE1C variant.

This clonotype was sampled from a man under 40 in good health and CMV-seronegative. The sample was PBMCs. The J gene is TRBJ1-1, the V gene TRBV15; the D is unclear. The CDR3 loop is CATSRGASENTEAFF. Written as DNA, the CDR3 is TGTGCCACCAGCAGAGGGGCATCTGAGAACACTGAAGCTTTCTTT.